This T cell receptor beta chain was captured by sequencing in a study of blood T cell repertoires in COVID-19. In the study overall: Sites across the United States, Italy and Spain contributed samples from acute and convalescent COVID-19.

V lost 5 bases and J lost 8; bases outside the gene matches: 8. Germline assignment: CDR1 LNHDA and CDR2 SQIVND (reference sequence). There are 13 residues in the CDR3. Authors' data handling: Amplification from reference gene primers served as the basis for estimated nucleated cell counts. Libraries were prepared by immunoSEQ multiplex PCR; TCRdb keeps only in-frame clonotypes and omits some of them. Clone size and V and J calls were adopted from that table, with D and trimming inferred from the DNA. There are hundreds of thousands of clones in the sample; 89% occur only once, and roughly a tenth lies in the top ten. Individuals aged roughly 18 to 95 years were recruited from 20 to 25 US areas. Clinical histories supplied by participants themselves formed the basis of cohort assignment.

This receptor was taken from a middle-aged woman who had recovered from COVID-19. The V call is TRBV19, the J call TRBJ1-2; 7 bases map to TRBD1. Sequences were obtained from PBMCs or T cells enriched from blood (not recorded which). CDR3 in DNA: TGTGCCAGTAGTCTATCAAGGGGGCACGGCTACACCTTC. Its translation is CASSLSRGHGYTF.